Listed below are T cell receptor beta chains from one sample, sequenced in a study of blood T cell repertoires in COVID-19. Data came from immunoSEQ multiplex PCR; TCRdb stores just in-frame clones and leaves some out. The profile shows around 59,000 clones, about 86% of them singletons. Input material: peripheral blood. These receptors all come from a man in his 60s with acute or convalescent COVID-19. Both conserved end residues are trimmed from each CDR3.

TRBV28	TRBJ2-1	ASSLNQRSLYNEQF
TRBV2	TRBJ2-3	ASSADPTLD
TRBV18	TRBJ1-2	ASSRQVDLYGYT
TRBV11-2	TRBJ2-7	ASSPGSGFAYEQY
TRBV6-4	TRBJ2-7	ASSDLAGEQY
TRBV30	TRBJ1-5	AWRPTGGRDQPQH
TRBV5-1	TRBJ2-7	ASSVDRGEQY
TRBV28	TRBJ2-6	ASSPLGVYSEANVLT
TRBV6-5	TRBJ2-5	ASRGSGRAQETQY
TRBV3-1/TRBV3-2	TRBJ1-1	ASSLRQKNTEAF
TRBV2	TRBJ2-7	ASSRTGGTSYEQY
TRBV9	TRBJ2-1	ASSPGLAGPYNEQF
TRBV19	TRBJ1-1	ASSKAGIEAF
TRBV5-1	TRBJ2-3	ASSLGASVGTDTQY
TRBV27	TRBJ2-1	ASSSRSEQF
TRBV28	TRBJ1-4	ASSLTPPTAINEKLF